One and the same sample provided the 10 T cell receptor beta chains below, sequenced in a study of CD4 T cells in relation to SARS-CoV-2 and coronaviruses. Their antigen targets remain unknown. Data came from immunoSEQ multiplex PCR; TCRdb stores just in-frame clones and leaves some out. The sample has more than 9,500 clones, roughly three quarters seen once; the top ten hold approximately 8%. Before the COVID-19 pandemic, during about 2010-2018, CD4+ T cells were taken from unexposed donors. CD4+ T cells were isolated from the cells after around 11 days of culture. Sequenced material: CD4+ T cells from PBMCs, cultured in vitro. All receptors come from a human donor in good health.

V and J are TRBV2 and TRBJ2-7; 11 positions match TRBD2. CDR1 is SNHLY, CDR2 FYNNEI, per germline. The CDR3 is made up of 16 amino acids. Trimming at V came to 6 bases and at J to 2 bases, leaving 9 bases not matched to a gene. Here the CDR3 reads CASRGIAGGAAYEQYF. For the CDR3, the DNA is TGTGCCAGCAGGGGGATAGCGGGAGGGGCAGCCTACGAGCAGTACTTC.

This chain joins TRBV3-1 (or the pseudogene TRBV3-2) and TRBJ2-5; 8 bases are shared with TRBD1. Germline V gives CDR1 LGHDT, CDR2 YNNKEL (reference sequence). The CDR3 covers 14 residues. With V trimmed by 3 bases and J by 5 bases, 5 bases remained unmatched. The CDR3 nucleotides are TGTGCCAGCAGCCATCGGACAGGGCAGGAGACCCAGTACTTC. Its translation: CASSHRTGQETQYF.

This chain uses TRBV6-2 or TRBV6-3 with TRBJ1-1; the match to TRBD1 covers 7 bases. Per germline, CDR1 MNHEY and CDR2 SVGEGT. The V segment lost 0 bases and the J segment 1 base; nucleotides outside the gene matches: 8. The CDR3 totals 17 residues. In DNA, the CDR3 is TGTGCCAGCAGTTACTCCACCGCCGGGACAGCGAACACTGAAGCTTTCTTT. This gives the protein CASSYSTAGTANTEAFF.

The chain employs TRBV30 and TRBJ2-5; TRBD2 is a possible D gene (6 bases). Germline CDR1 is GTSNPN and CDR2 is SVGIG (reference sequence). This CDR3 has 14 amino acids. V was cut by 2 bases and J by 5 bases, with 15 bases left in between. CDR3 loop: CAWSKGLGSETQYF. In DNA, the CDR3 is TGTGCCTGGAGTAAGGGACTGGGATCGGAGACCCAGTACTTC.

The chain is built from TRBV24-1 and TRBJ2-5; 7 bases map to TRBD1. The V segment lost 2 bases and the J segment 5 bases; nucleotides outside the gene matches: 10. This CDR3 has 16 amino acids. Germline-derived CDR1 and CDR2 are KGHDR and SFDVKD. The CDR3 reads CATSDSRDSFGETQYF. CDR3 in DNA: TGTGCCACCAGTGATTCCCGGGACAGCTTTGGGGAGACCCAGTACTTC.

V gene TRBV6-4 combines with J gene TRBJ2-2; 10 bases are a match to TRBD1. CDR3 size: 15 residues. Germline V gene data show CDR1 as MRHNA and CDR2 as SNTAGT. V gave up 2 bases and J gave up 5 bases; unmatched junction bases: 2. CDR3 DNA: TGTGCCAGCAGTGACGGGACAGGGGAAACCGGGGAGCTGTTTTTT. Amino acid sequence: CASSDGTGETGELFF.

The V and J genes are TRBV28 and TRBJ2-3; D possibly uses TRBD1 or TRBD2 (5 bases each). Trimming cost V 6 bases and J 0 bases, with 10 bases left between them. The germline V gene has CDR1 MDHEN and CDR2 SYDVKM. The CDR3 sequence is 14 residues long. CDR3 in DNA: TGTGCCAGCAGAGGGACCCATAGCACAGATACGCAGTATTTT. It translates to CASRGTHSTDTQYF.

This clone was detected only once. The CDR3 loop is CANPWREIADTQYF. The CDR3 region has the DNA TGTGCCAACCCCTGGAGGGAGATCGCAGATACGCAGTATTTT. The chain has TRBV7-7 and TRBJ2-3; D perhaps matches TRBD2 (6 bases). The CDR3 is 14 amino acids. Trimming took off 10 bases at V and 4 bases at J, with 18 bases between the two ends. Germline assignment: CDR1 SSHAT and CDR2 FNYEAQ (reference sequence).

The rearrangement uses TRBV13 and TRBJ2-7; D is possibly TRBD1 or TRBD2 (5 bases each). V was shortened by 5 bases and J by 2 bases, with 10 bases between the two germline ends. This CDR3 region has 13 residues. Germline CDR1 reads PRHDT; CDR2 reads FYEKMQ (reference sequence). CDR3 in amino acids: CASSPGPTYEQYF. For the CDR3, the DNA is TGTGCCAGCAGCCCGGGACCGACCTACGAGCAGTACTTC.

The CDR3 loop is CAWNSGHPNTEAFF. The CDR3 DNA reads as TGTGCCTGGAACTCGGGACATCCGAACACTGAAGCTTTCTTT. This chain links TRBV30 with TRBJ1-1, with D possibly TRBD1 on 6 matching bases. The CDR3 is 14 amino acids. Germline assignment: CDR1 GTSNPN and CDR2 SVGIG (reference sequence). V shed 4 bases and J shed 1 base, with 13 bases lying between them.